Sequencing of this T cell receptor (beta chain) was carried out in a study of blood T cell repertoires in COVID-19. Whole-study context: T cells, B-cell-depleted T cells, or PBMCs supplied cDNA or gDNA.

Per the study methods: Estimation of nucleated cell counts relied on the amplification of reference gene primers. TCRdb's table, derived via immunoSEQ multiplex PCR, lists solely in-frame clones and lacks some. That table furnishes V, J and clone size, whereas the DNA furnished D and trimming. This table has around 64,000 clones, around 85% appearing once. V shed 4 bases and J shed 3 bases, with 11 bases lying between them. In germline, CDR1 is SGDLS, CDR2 YYNGEE. The CDR3 spans 14 residues. The sample consisted of peripheral blood. J is TRBJ1-5 and V is TRBV9; a weak D match, TRBD1 (5 bases). The receptor's source is an elderly woman with acute or convalescent COVID-19. CDR3 sequence (DNA): TGTGCCAGCAGCCCCCAAGGGGACAATCAGCCCCAGCATTTT. The encoded protein is CASSPQGDNQPQHF.